This T cell receptor (beta chain) is drawn from a study of neurological immune-mediated disorders. General study findings and limits: There was no association between the multiple sclerosis repertoire cluster and any clinical or MRI feature.

TCRdb reprocessed the 5' RACE reads via MiXCR and lists one record per CDR3 protein. The sample contains over 60,000 distinct CDR3 sequences, around 5.5% of which appear only once. This clonotype was found many times. The antigen is unknown. The V gene's germline CDR1 is SGDLS and CDR2 YYNGEE. Trimming removed 0 bases at V and 4 bases at J, with 10 bases between. CDR3 size: 14 residues. The sequence was obtained from a woman younger than 45 with multiple sclerosis. Sequencing was done on a sample of PBMCs. The rearrangement uses TRBV9 and TRBJ2-5, with D possibly TRBD1 on 5 matching bases. CDR3 protein: CASSVGDSLETQYF. The CDR3 region has the DNA TGTGCCAGCAGCGTAGGCGACAGCTTAGAGACCCAGTACTTC.